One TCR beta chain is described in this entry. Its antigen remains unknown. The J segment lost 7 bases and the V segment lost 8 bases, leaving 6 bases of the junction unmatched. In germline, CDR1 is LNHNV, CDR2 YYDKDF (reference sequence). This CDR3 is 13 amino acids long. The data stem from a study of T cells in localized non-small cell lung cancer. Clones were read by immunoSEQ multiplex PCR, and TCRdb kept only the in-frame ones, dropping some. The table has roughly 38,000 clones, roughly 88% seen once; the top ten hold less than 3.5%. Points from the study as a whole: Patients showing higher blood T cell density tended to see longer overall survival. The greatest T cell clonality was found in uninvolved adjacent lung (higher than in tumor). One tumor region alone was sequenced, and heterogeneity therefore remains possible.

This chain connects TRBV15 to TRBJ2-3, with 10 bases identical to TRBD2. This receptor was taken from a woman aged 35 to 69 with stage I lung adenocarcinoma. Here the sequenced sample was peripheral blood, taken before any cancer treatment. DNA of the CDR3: TGTGCCACCGGGCTAGCGGGAGCGTATACGCAGTATTTT. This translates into CATGLAGAYTQYF.